This paragraph reports one TCR beta chain. No antigen is known for it. Repertoires were generated with immunoSEQ multiplex PCR, while TCRdb's copy carries only in-frame clones and drops some. The sample records under 2,000 clones, roughly 46% being singletons. This sample stems from a study of T cells in localized non-small cell lung cancer. Study-wide results and caveats: Uninvolved adjacent lung, not tumor, had the highest T cell clonality.

Germline-derived CDR1 and CDR2 are KGHSH and LQKENI. This CDR3 spans 14 amino acids. The germline V and J ends were trimmed by 3 bases and 1 base, with 10 bases remaining between them. The input for sequencing was lung tumor tissue, taken before any cancer treatment. The sequence was obtained from a male donor at least 60 years old with stage II lung adenocarcinoma. The chain recombines TRBV18 with TRBJ2-7; TRBD1 is a possible D gene (6 bases). CDR3 in DNA: TGTGCCAGCTCACCCACAGGGAAATCCTACGAGCAGTACTTC. This translates into CASSPTGKSYEQYF.